This T cell receptor beta chain was obtained from a study of OX40 agonist ivuxolimab in advanced cancers. Across the whole study: It was ivuxolimab, an agonistic anti-OX40 (CD134) antibody, that patients were treated with. Patients were 82.7% male with ages roughly 20 to 90, mean about 60.

With respect to this clone: Its antigen is undetermined.

The ends were cut back, 5 bases at V and 4 bases at J, with 17 bases in the middle. CDR1 SEHNR and CDR2 FQNEAQ come from the germline V gene (reference sequence). This CDR3 has 15 amino acids. Whole-study findings and limits: Low levels of normalized T-cell clonal expansion also appeared in some nonresponders. Averaging showed that CD8+ T cells had more expanded clones than CD4+ did.

The table came from immunoSEQ multiplex PCR; TCRdb's copy has only in-frame clones and leaves some out. The sample lists 50,000 to 75,000 clones, nearly 90% occurring once. Sequences were derived from CD4+ or CD8+ T cells sorted from blood, sampled in a trial of the OX40 agonist ivuxolimab. The source is an adult with an advanced solid tumor such as melanoma, head and neck, liver or kidney cancer. This rearrangement joins TRBV7-9 to TRBJ1-1; perhaps TRBD1 as D (5 bases). Here the CDR3 reads CASSPLGVVSTEAFF. The DNA of the CDR3 is TGTGCCAGCAGCCCATTGGGGGTAGTGAGCACTGAAGCTTTCTTT.